This TCR beta chain was recorded in a study of technical replicates of blood from four donors. Clones were sequenced by immunoSEQ multiplex PCR, and TCRdb holds only the in-frame ones, with some missing. Of about 97,000 clones in the sample, roughly 96% were seen once. The germline CDR1 and CDR2 sequences are SNHLY and FYNNEI. V was clipped by 4 bases and J by 1 base, with 5 bases between them. The CDR3 spans 13 residues. This clone is categorized as medium-sized (0.01 to 0.1%). Source material: T cells isolated from PBMCs. The chain links TRBV2 to TRBJ2-1; D gene unclear. The receptor was isolated from a human donor in good health. CDR3 DNA: TGTGCCAGCAGTGTGACTTCCTACAATGAGCAGTTCTTC. It translates to CASSVTSYNEQFF.